This TCR beta chain was profiled in a study of T cell repertoires in cytomegalovirus infection. Turning to the study itself: A matching HLA type, together with CMV infection, was signaled by public TCR beta signatures.

One entry per CDR3 protein, called by TCRdb with MiXCR from the reads. This sample carries roughly 720,000 distinct CDR3 sequences, less than 40% of them seen once, and the ten largest clones take around 2.8%. Per germline, CDR1 SGHTA and CDR2 FQGNSA. Losses at the gene ends were 5 bases for V and 7 bases for J; bases not matched to a gene: 4. The CDR3 is 12 residues long. This clonotype has ten or more counts. The chain joins TRBV7-2 to TRBJ1-2; 7 positions match TRBD1. Sequencing input: PBMCs. This TCR was recovered from a human donor in good health (CMV status not recorded). Some clones in this sample may be carry-over from other donors' samples. The CDR3 reads CASSLGGAGYTF. The CDR3 DNA is TGTGCCAGCAGCCTAGGGGGCGCTGGCTACACCTTC.